A selection of T cell receptor beta chains follows, all from one sample in a study of neurological immune-mediated disorders. TCRdb passed the 5' RACE reads through MiXCR, listing each CDR3 protein once. Of 31,000 or so distinct CDR3 sequences in the sample, roughly 1.6% were seen once. The specimen sequenced was PBMCs. The receptors derive from a woman in her twenties or thirties with multiple sclerosis. Each CDR3 is given with its conserved first and last residue. The D gene is left open where the match is weak. Some rows have no size entry. The others give once, few or many, or a class for an expanded clone.

d_call: .; j_call: TRBJ1-2; v_call: TRBV25-1; clone_size: many; cdr3_nt: TGTGCCAGCACAGAGGGTAAGGGGCAAGGCTACACCTTC; cdr3_aa: CASTEGKGQGYTF
d_call: TRBD1; j_call: TRBJ1-1; v_call: TRBV12-3/TRBV12-4; clone_size: many; cdr3_nt: TGTGCCAGCAGTTTTAGGGGGCTGGGCGCTGAAGCTTTCTTT; cdr3_aa: CASSFRGLGAEAFF
d_call: .; j_call: TRBJ2-2; v_call: TRBV6-6; clone_size: .; cdr3_nt: TGTGCCACCCCCAGGCCGGTTGGCACCGGGGAGCTGTTTTTT; cdr3_aa: CATPRPVGTGELFF
d_call: .; j_call: TRBJ1-5; v_call: TRBV28; clone_size: many; cdr3_nt: TGTGCCAGCAGTCCACAGCAGCATAGCAATCAGCCCCAGCATTTT; cdr3_aa: CASSPQQHSNQPQHF
d_call: .; j_call: TRBJ2-3; v_call: TRBV7-2; clone_size: many; cdr3_nt: TGTGCCAGCAGCTTAAAGACAGGACGAGATACGCAGTATTTT; cdr3_aa: CASSLKTGRDTQYF
d_call: TRBD2; j_call: TRBJ2-6; v_call: TRBV12-3/TRBV12-4; clone_size: many; cdr3_nt: TGTGCCAGCACCATAGGGACTAGCTCCTCCGGGGCCAACGTCCTGACTTTC; cdr3_aa: CASTIGTSSSGANVLTF
d_call: TRBD1; j_call: TRBJ2-5; v_call: TRBV6-2/TRBV6-3; clone_size: .; cdr3_nt: TGTGCCAGCAGAAACCGGGACAGACAAGAGACCCAGTACTTC; cdr3_aa: CASRNRDRQETQYF
d_call: .; j_call: TRBJ1-6; v_call: TRBV7-8; clone_size: many; cdr3_nt: TGTGCCAGCGGGTCACATAATTCACCCCTCCACTTT; cdr3_aa: CASGSHNSPLHF
d_call: TRBD1; j_call: TRBJ1-5; v_call: TRBV4-3; clone_size: many; cdr3_nt: TGCGCCAGCAGCCTACGACAGGGGAGCAATCAGCCCCAGCATTTT; cdr3_aa: CASSLRQGSNQPQHF
d_call: .; j_call: TRBJ2-1; v_call: TRBV6-5; clone_size: many; cdr3_nt: TGTGCCACCTCCGGGAACAGTTACAATGAGCAGTTCTTC; cdr3_aa: CATSGNSYNEQFF
d_call: .; j_call: TRBJ2-7; v_call: TRBV11-2; clone_size: many; cdr3_nt: TGTGCCAGCAGCCCCACGGCCCGGACCGGACCCTACGAGCAGTACTTC; cdr3_aa: CASSPTARTGPYEQYF
d_call: .; j_call: TRBJ1-4; v_call: TRBV7-2; clone_size: many; cdr3_nt: TGTGCCAGCAGCTTTATAGGTGAAAAACTGTTTTTT; cdr3_aa: CASSFIGEKLFF
d_call: .; j_call: TRBJ2-1; v_call: TRBV14; clone_size: many; cdr3_nt: TGTGCCAGCAGTTACAGGGTCCATGAGCAGTTCTTC; cdr3_aa: CASSYRVHEQFF
d_call: .; j_call: TRBJ2-1; v_call: TRBV27; clone_size: many; cdr3_nt: TGTGCCAGCAGTTCGGCGCAATCCTCCTACAATGAGCAGTTCTTC; cdr3_aa: CASSSAQSSYNEQFF
d_call: .; j_call: TRBJ2-5; v_call: TRBV11-2; clone_size: many; cdr3_nt: TGTGCCAGCAGCTTTCCCGGGAGACAAGAGACCCAGTACTTC; cdr3_aa: CASSFPGRQETQYF
d_call: .; j_call: TRBJ2-5; v_call: TRBV28; clone_size: many; cdr3_nt: TGTGCCAGCAGTCCTCGCGGGATGCAAGAGACCCAGTACTTC; cdr3_aa: CASSPRGMQETQYF
d_call: .; j_call: TRBJ2-3; v_call: TRBV18; clone_size: few; cdr3_nt: TGTGCCAGCTCACCACCGAGTTCAGATACGCAGTATTTT; cdr3_aa: CASSPPSSDTQYF
d_call: .; j_call: TRBJ2-3; v_call: TRBV6-6; clone_size: many; cdr3_nt: TGTGCCAGCAGTTACCCCAGGGACCTCCACACAGATACGCAGTATTTT; cdr3_aa: CASSYPRDLHTDTQYF
d_call: .; j_call: TRBJ1-2; v_call: TRBV12-3/TRBV12-4; clone_size: many; cdr3_nt: TGTGCCAGCAGTTTCAAGCCGTATGGCTACACCTTC; cdr3_aa: CASSFKPYGYTF
d_call: .; j_call: TRBJ2-1; v_call: TRBV20-1; clone_size: many; cdr3_nt: TGCAGTGCTAGAAGTCCATCTAATGTCAATGAGCAGTTCTTC; cdr3_aa: CSARSPSNVNEQFF
d_call: .; j_call: TRBJ2-6; v_call: TRBV12-3/TRBV12-4; clone_size: many; cdr3_nt: TGTGCCAGCAGTCCGAGACAGTCGGCAAATAACGTCCTGACTTTC; cdr3_aa: CASSPRQSANNVLTF
d_call: TRBD2; j_call: TRBJ2-3; v_call: TRBV6-4; clone_size: .; cdr3_nt: TGTGCCAGCAGCGACTGGGGGGGGAGCACAGATACGCAGTATTTT; cdr3_aa: CASSDWGGSTDTQYF
d_call: TRBD1; j_call: TRBJ2-1; v_call: TRBV7-6; clone_size: many; cdr3_nt: TGTGCCAGCAGCCAAAACGGGGACAGGGGAGGCTCCTACAATGAGCAGTTCTTC; cdr3_aa: CASSQNGDRGGSYNEQFF
d_call: TRBD2; j_call: TRBJ2-5; v_call: TRBV12-3/TRBV12-4; clone_size: many; cdr3_nt: TGTGCCAGCAGTTTAGCGGGGGGGACCCTCCAAGAGACCCAGTACTTC; cdr3_aa: CASSLAGGTLQETQYF
d_call: TRBD2; j_call: TRBJ2-3; v_call: TRBV6-6; clone_size: many; cdr3_nt: TGTGCCAGCCTGCTAGCGGGGCCCAGCACAGATACGCAGTATTTT; cdr3_aa: CASLLAGPSTDTQYF
d_call: .; j_call: TRBJ1-5; v_call: TRBV7-2; clone_size: many; cdr3_nt: TGTGCCAGCAGCTTAGCAGGGCACAATCAGCCCCAGCATTTT; cdr3_aa: CASSLAGHNQPQHF
d_call: .; j_call: TRBJ2-5; v_call: TRBV11-3; clone_size: .; cdr3_nt: TGTGCCAGCAGCTTAGTTAGGATGGAGACCCAGTACTTC; cdr3_aa: CASSLVRMETQYF
d_call: .; j_call: TRBJ2-7; v_call: TRBV20-1; clone_size: many; cdr3_nt: TGCAGTGCTAAGGACGGGCCGAGTGAGCAGTACTTC; cdr3_aa: CSAKDGPSEQYF
d_call: TRBD2; j_call: TRBJ2-1; v_call: TRBV20-1; clone_size: many; cdr3_nt: TGCAGTGCTAGAGTTGGGCTAGCGGGGGGGCGACGCTACAATGAGCAGTTCTTC; cdr3_aa: CSARVGLAGGRRYNEQFF
d_call: TRBD2; j_call: TRBJ2-1; v_call: TRBV9; clone_size: many; cdr3_nt: TGTGCCAGCAGCGTATATGGGGGGGGCTACAATGAGCAGTTCTTC; cdr3_aa: CASSVYGGGYNEQFF
d_call: .; j_call: TRBJ2-3; v_call: TRBV27; clone_size: many; cdr3_nt: TGTGCCAGCAGCAACTATGGGGCAGATACGCAGTATTTT; cdr3_aa: CASSNYGADTQYF
d_call: .; j_call: TRBJ2-1; v_call: TRBV3-1; clone_size: few; cdr3_nt: TGTGCCAGCAGCCTCGCGTCTCCGACCTACAATGAGCAGTTCTTC; cdr3_aa: CASSLASPTYNEQFF
d_call: .; j_call: TRBJ2-6; v_call: TRBV4-3; clone_size: .; cdr3_nt: TGCGCCAGCAGCCAAGACGTCACAGGGACGGGGGCCAACGTCCTGACTTTC; cdr3_aa: CASSQDVTGTGANVLTF
d_call: TRBD1; j_call: TRBJ2-7; v_call: TRBV5-1; clone_size: many; cdr3_nt: TGCGCCAGCAGCAGGGACAGGGCGGGCCACGAGCAGTACTTC; cdr3_aa: CASSRDRAGHEQYF
d_call: .; j_call: TRBJ1-6; v_call: TRBV20-1; clone_size: many; cdr3_nt: TGCAGTGCTAGAGATGGAGGGGTACCCTATAATTCACCCCTCCACTTT; cdr3_aa: CSARDGGVPYNSPLHF
d_call: .; j_call: TRBJ2-3; v_call: TRBV11-2; clone_size: many; cdr3_nt: TGTGCCAGCAGCTTAAACGCGGGGCGGGTAGATACGCAGTATTTT; cdr3_aa: CASSLNAGRVDTQYF
d_call: .; j_call: TRBJ2-1; v_call: TRBV5-1; clone_size: many; cdr3_nt: TGCGCCAGCAGCTTGCAGTACGGGACCAATGAGCAGTTCTTC; cdr3_aa: CASSLQYGTNEQFF
d_call: .; j_call: TRBJ2-2; v_call: TRBV4-3; clone_size: many; cdr3_nt: TGCGCCAGCAGCCGCCCGGGGGCCTCCACCGGGGAGCTGTTTTTT; cdr3_aa: CASSRPGASTGELFF
d_call: .; j_call: TRBJ1-4; v_call: TRBV29-1; clone_size: many; cdr3_nt: TGCAGCGTTGGACGGCATAATGAAAAACTGTTTTTT; cdr3_aa: CSVGRHNEKLFF
d_call: .; j_call: TRBJ2-6; v_call: TRBV24-1; clone_size: many; cdr3_nt: TGTGCCACCAGTGTAAAGGGGACTGGGGCCAACGTCCTGACTTTC; cdr3_aa: CATSVKGTGANVLTF
d_call: TRBD1; j_call: TRBJ2-7; v_call: TRBV5-1; clone_size: many; cdr3_nt: TGCGCCAGCAGCTCAGACAGGGGATCCTACGAGCAGTACTTC; cdr3_aa: CASSSDRGSYEQYF
d_call: .; j_call: TRBJ2-5; v_call: TRBV20-1; clone_size: many; cdr3_nt: TGCAGTGCTAGATACGGGAGAGAGACCCAGTACTTC; cdr3_aa: CSARYGRETQYF
d_call: .; j_call: TRBJ1-1; v_call: TRBV12-3/TRBV12-4; clone_size: many; cdr3_nt: TGTGCCAGCAGATGGGAAAACACTGAAGCTTTCTTT; cdr3_aa: CASRWENTEAFF
d_call: .; j_call: TRBJ2-3; v_call: TRBV20-1; clone_size: many; cdr3_nt: TGCAGTGCCCTGGGGGGAGAAGCGGGCACAGATACGCAGTATTTT; cdr3_aa: CSALGGEAGTDTQYF
d_call: .; j_call: TRBJ1-2; v_call: TRBV7-3; clone_size: .; cdr3_nt: TGTGCCAGCAGCTTAATAAGTGGATATGGCTACACCTTC; cdr3_aa: CASSLISGYGYTF
d_call: TRBD1; j_call: TRBJ2-7; v_call: TRBV6-2/TRBV6-3; clone_size: medium-sized; cdr3_nt: TGTGCCAGCAGTTTCCTGGACAGGGAATTATACGAGCAGTACTTC; cdr3_aa: CASSFLDRELYEQYF
d_call: .; j_call: TRBJ2-7; v_call: TRBV10-2; clone_size: few; cdr3_nt: TGCGCCAGCAGTGACCCAGGGACGTACGAGCAGTACTTC; cdr3_aa: CASSDPGTYEQYF
d_call: TRBD1; j_call: TRBJ1-2; v_call: TRBV27; clone_size: many; cdr3_nt: TGTGCCAGCAGTACCCTGGGACAGGGGGCGGGTGGCTACACCTTC; cdr3_aa: CASSTLGQGAGGYTF